Shown below are 20 T cell receptor beta chains from a single sample sequenced in a study of blood T cell repertoires in COVID-19. Libraries were prepared by immunoSEQ multiplex PCR; TCRdb keeps only in-frame clonotypes and omits some of them. The sample contains roughly 43,000 clones, 80% to 90% of which appear only once. Material: peripheral blood. Source of these receptors: a woman in her seventies in a cohort sampled during active COVID-19.

The chain carries TRBV28 and TRBJ2-3; D not certain. The length of the CDR3 is 12 residues. Germline values: CDR1 MDHEN, CDR2 SYDVKM. Trimming removed 4 bases from V and 4 bases from J, with 6 bases in between. CDR3 bases: TGTGCCAGCAGTTCCGACTCAGATACGCAGTATTTT. Its protein product is CASSSDSDTQYF.

The gene calls are TRBV29-1 and TRBJ2-7; D not resolved. Per germline, CDR1 SQVTM and CDR2 ANQGSEA. The CDR3 runs 11 residues. Trimming stripped 4 bases from V and 3 bases from J, with 7 bases between. CDR3 coding DNA: TGCAGCGTTGCAGTAAGCTACGAGCAGTACTTC. It specifies CSVAVSYEQYF.

This sequence joins TRBV5-4 and TRBJ2-7, with TRBD2 identical over 12 bases. Per germline, CDR1 SGHNT and CDR2 YYREEE (reference sequence). The CDR3 loop spans 17 amino acids. V gave up 3 bases and J gave up 1 base; unmatched junction bases: 8. The CDR3 DNA reads TGTGCCAGCAGCTATGGGTCTAGCGGGAGGGCTTCCTACGAGCAGTACTTC. It codes for CASSYGSSGRASYEQYF.

The chain carries TRBV19 and TRBJ1-4; tentative D call: TRBD1 (5 bases). The V gene's germline CDR1 is LNHDA and CDR2 SQIVND (reference sequence). This CDR3 region has 14 residues. V lost 5 bases and J lost 3, with 10 bases in between. The CDR3 region is CASSVWGANEKLFF. The DNA of the CDR3 is TGTGCCAGTAGTGTCTGGGGCGCTAATGAAAAACTGTTTTTT.

V is TRBV5-1 and J is TRBJ2-3, with TRBD2 matching over 9 bases. V lost 4 bases, J lost 4 bases, and 10 bases stayed unmatched. Germline-derived CDR1 and CDR2 are SGHRS and YFSETQ. There are 16 residues in the CDR3. DNA of the CDR3: TGCGCCAGCAGCGGGGGTAGCGGGAGTTATGCAGATACGCAGTATTTT. This gives the protein CASSGGSGSYADTQYF.

The rearrangement links TRBV19 to TRBJ1-2; D is unclear. The CDR3 has 14 amino acids. Trimming pared 1 base from V and 3 bases from J, leaving 9 bases between. CDR1 is LNHDA, CDR2 SQIVND, per germline (reference sequence). In nucleotides, the CDR3 is TGTGCCAGTAGTATAGCCCAGGCATACTATGGCTACACCTTC. This encodes CASSIAQAYYGYTF.

This chain joins TRBV5-4 and TRBJ1-3, with unresolved D. Trimming pared 4 bases from V and 2 bases from J, leaving 16 bases between. From germline, CDR1 is SGHNT and CDR2 YYREEE (reference sequence). The CDR3 is made up of 16 amino acids. CDR3 coding DNA: TGTGCCAGCAGCCTGGGCGGGTCAGAGGCTGGAAACACCATATATTTT. This gives the protein CASSLGGSEAGNTIYF.

The rearrangement links TRBV6-5 to TRBJ2-3; 10 positions match TRBD1. The CDR3 has 15 amino acids. The germline V gene encodes CDR1 MNHEY and CDR2 SVGAGI. J was trimmed by 1 base and V by 8 bases; bases with no gene match: 6. The CDR3 reads CASGGQGTRTDTQYF. DNA for the CDR3: TGTGCCAGCGGGGGACAGGGGACTCGCACAGATACGCAGTATTTT.

This chain connects TRBV7-2 to TRBJ2-1, with 11 nucleotides matching TRBD2. Germline trimming cut 1 base from V and 5 bases from J; bases unmatched to any gene: 4. This CDR3 has 16 residues. The V gene's germline CDR1 is SGHTA and CDR2 FQGNSA. This CDR3 reads CASSLDASGRNNEQFF. In DNA, the CDR3 is TGTGCCAGCAGCTTAGACGCTAGCGGGAGGAACAATGAGCAGTTCTTC.

A single count supports this clone. V and J are TRBV20-1 and TRBJ1-3; D might be TRBD1 (6 bases). CDR3 size: 13 residues. Trimming shortened V by 3 bases and J by 8 bases, and 14 bases separated the two germline ends. The germline V gene encodes CDR1 DFQATT and CDR2 SNEGSKA (reference sequence). CDR3 sequence (DNA): TGCAGTGCTAGTGCAGGGGTGAAGGACACCATATATTTT. Its protein is CSASAGVKDTIYF.

This sequence joins TRBV5-1 and TRBJ2-1, with 8 positions matching TRBD2. The germline gives CDR1 SGHRS, CDR2 YFSETQ. The junction had 7 bases not matched to a gene; V was cut back by 5 bases and J by 6 bases. The CDR3 is 14 residues long. The CDR3 here is CASRVEREPNEQFF. In nucleotides, the CDR3 is TGCGCCAGCAGAGTCGAGCGGGAGCCCAATGAGCAGTTCTTC.

The chain combines TRBV7-8 with TRBJ2-5; no clear D. This CDR3 is built from 13 residues. Deletions cut 4 bases from V and 2 bases from J, with 8 bases between. Germline CDR1 is SGHVS and CDR2 is FQNEAQ. Here the CDR3 DNA reads TGTGCCAGCAGCTCGGAGCATCAAGAGACCCAGTACTTC. Its translation is CASSSEHQETQYF. Drawing the rest from reference TRBV7-8 and TRBJ2-5, the complete variable domain is GAGVSQSPRYKVAKRGQDVALRCDPISGHVSLFWYQQALGQGPEFLTYFQNEAQLDKSGLPSDRFFAERPEGSVSTLKIQRTQQEDSAVYLCASSSEHQETQYFGPGTRLLVL.

This chain uses TRBV12-3 or TRBV12-4 with TRBJ1-1; D gene ambiguous. V lost 1 base and J lost 3, with 6 bases in between. This CDR3 is 13 amino acids long. CDR3 nucleotides: TGTGCCAGCAGTTTAGGGGGAGACACTGAAGCTTTCTTT. Translating gives CASSLGGDTEAFF.

This chain links TRBV6-5 with TRBJ2-6; D unclear. Germline assignment: CDR1 MNHEY and CDR2 SVGAGI. V lost 7 bases and J lost 2, with 9 bases in between. This CDR3 region has 14 residues. The CDR3 region has the DNA TGTGCCAGCACACCTGGCCCTGGGGCCAACGTCCTGACTTTC. It yields the protein CASTPGPGANVLTF.

The chain employs TRBV10-3 and TRBJ1-6, with D hard to call. The CDR3 loop spans 16 amino acids. CDR1 and CDR2 (germline): ENHRY, SYGVKD. V lost 4 bases to trimming and J lost 10 bases, with 20 bases between them. For the CDR3, the DNA is TGTGCCATCAGTGGGGAGGGTGGGGAGATAAACTCACCCCTCCACTTT. Translated: CAISGEGGEINSPLHF.

The rearrangement links TRBV27 to TRBJ2-1; D unclear. From germline, CDR1 is MNHEY and CDR2 SMNVEV (reference sequence). Trimming stripped 3 bases from V and 2 bases from J, with 8 bases between. CDR3 size: 14 residues. CDR3 sequence (DNA): TGTGCCAGCAGTTTGGTGAGCGCCTACAATGAGCAGTTCTTC. Protein sequence: CASSLVSAYNEQFF.

The chain couples TRBV19 to TRBJ2-2; no clear D. CDR3 length: 15 amino acids. V shed 0 bases and J shed 4 bases, with 9 bases lying between them. Germline lookup yields CDR1 LNHDA and CDR2 SQIVND (reference sequence). CDR3 residues: CASSIEGRFTGELFF. DNA for the CDR3: TGTGCCAGTAGTATAGAGGGCAGGTTCACCGGGGAGCTGTTTTTT.

The chain employs TRBV10-3 and TRBJ1-1, with 9 nucleotides matching TRBD1. V dropped 0 bases and J dropped 4; count of bases not matched to a gene: 12. Germline V gene lookup returns CDR1 ENHRY and CDR2 SYGVKD. The CDR3 spans 18 residues. In DNA form, the CDR3 reads TGTGCCATCAGTGAGTCGCCGTCCGGGACAGGGATGAGCACTGAAGCTTTCTTT. Translating gives CAISESPSGTGMSTEAFF.

The rearrangement links TRBV30 to TRBJ2-6, with unresolved D. This CDR3 comprises 15 residues. V was clipped by 1 base and J by 3 bases, with 10 bases between them. Germline V gene data show CDR1 as GTSNPN and CDR2 as SVGIG (reference sequence). CDR3 region: CAWSGAFSGANVLTF. The CDR3 DNA follows: TGTGCCTGGAGTGGGGCCTTTAGTGGGGCCAACGTCCTGACTTTC.

The rearrangement uses TRBV19 and TRBJ2-3; 7 bases map to TRBD2. The germline gives CDR1 LNHDA, CDR2 SQIVND (reference sequence). J lost 2 bases, V lost 0 bases, and 8 bases had no gene match. This CDR3 has 17 amino acids. CDR3 sequence reads: CASSIDYAAGPTDTQYF. CDR3 coding DNA: TGTGCCAGTAGTATAGACTATGCAGCGGGGCCCACAGATACGCAGTATTTT.